A single sample is the source of the 28 T cell receptor beta chains below, sequenced in a study of T cell responses to AZD1222 COVID-19 vaccine. The repertoire was sequenced with immunoSEQ multiplex PCR; TCRdb's copy has only in-frame clones and lacks some. In the table there are more than 150,000 clones, approximately 92% of which are singletons. The sequencing used peripheral blood, collected on day 0 of AZD1222 vaccination. The receptors come from an adult in good health.

V usage is TRBV5-1 and J usage is TRBJ1-1, with D unclear. V lost 4 bases and J lost 4, with 5 bases in between. CDR3 length equals 11 residues. Germline V gene sequence: CDR1 SGHRS, CDR2 YFSETQ. The chain's CDR3 is CASSVGTEAFF. DNA of the CDR3: TGCGCCAGCAGCGTGGGCACTGAAGCTTTCTTT.

V is TRBV12-3 or TRBV12-4 and J is TRBJ2-3; no clear D. V gave up 4 bases and J gave up 6 bases, with 5 bases separating them. The CDR3 is made up of 11 amino acids. The CDR3 is CASSSLDTQYF. The CDR3 nucleotides are TGTGCCAGCAGTTCGTTGGATACGCAGTATTTT.

V gene TRBV29-1 combines with J gene TRBJ2-1; TRBD2 might be the D (6 bases). This CDR3 spans 15 amino acids. The V end was cut by 8 bases, the J end by 3 bases, with 20 bases between. Germline values: CDR1 SQVTM, CDR2 ANQGSEA. The CDR3, as DNA: TGCAGCTCCTCGCACGGGACTCTATTCTACAATGAGCAGTTCTTC. Translation gives CSSSHGTLFYNEQFF.

The gene calls are TRBV5-5 and TRBJ1-5, with D perhaps matching TRBD1 (5 bases). The CDR3 sequence is 13 residues long. Per the germline V gene, CDR1 is SGHKS and CDR2 is YYEKEE (reference sequence). Trimming pared 3 bases from V and 4 bases from J, leaving 8 bases between. CDR3 DNA: TGTGCCAGCAGCTGGGGACCGAATCAGCCCCAGCATTTT. It is translated as CASSWGPNQPQHF.

The chain couples TRBV5-4 to TRBJ1-2; D not resolved. This CDR3 spans 15 amino acids. Germline values: CDR1 SGHNT, CDR2 YYREEE (reference sequence). V dropped 0 bases and J dropped 8 bases, with 17 bases sitting between them. CDR3 DNA sequence: TGTGCCAGCAGCTTGGCCCACATGGCCCCTGGGGGCTACACCTTC. Translated: CASSLAHMAPGGYTF.

About this clone: Additional DNA sequences in this sample encode the identical CDR3. The rearrangement uses TRBV12-3 or TRBV12-4 and TRBJ2-1; TRBD2 might be the D (6 bases). Trimming stripped 3 bases from V and 9 bases from J, with 6 bases between. The CDR3 is 11 residues long. The CDR3 bases are TGTGCCAGCAGTTTGGGAGGTGAGCAGTTCTTC. Translation gives CASSLGGEQFF.

The V call is TRBV5-4, the J call TRBJ2-1; possibly TRBD2 for D (5 bases). Germline CDR1 reads SGHNT; CDR2 reads YYREEE (reference sequence). V was cut by 6 bases and J by 2 bases, with 12 bases left in between. The CDR3 length is 14 residues. The CDR3 nucleotides are TGTGCCAGCAAAGAGCGGAATGCCTACAATGAGCAGTTCTTC. Its protein product is CASKERNAYNEQFF. Filled out from reference TRBV5-4 and TRBJ2-1, the complete variable domain reads ETGVTQSPTHLIKTRGQQVTLRCSSQSGHNTVSWYQQALGQGPQFIFQYYREEENGRGNFPPRFSGLQFPNYSSELNVNALELDDSALYLCASKERNAYNEQFFGPGTRLTVL.

This sequence joins TRBV28 and TRBJ2-1; TRBD1 is a possible D gene (5 bases). The CDR3 spans 11 residues. Trimming pared 2 bases from V and 9 bases from J, leaving 5 bases between. Germline V CDR1 and CDR2: MDHEN, SYDVKM. The CDR3 DNA reads as TGTGCCAGCAGTTTAAGGGGTGAGCAGTTCTTC. This codes for CASSLRGEQFF.

V gene TRBV30 combines with J gene TRBJ1-1; D unclear. CDR1 and CDR2 (germline): GTSNPN, SVGIG (reference sequence). This CDR3 spans 11 amino acids. Trimming cost V 3 bases and J 6 bases, with 8 bases left between them. CDR3 DNA sequence: TGTGCCTGGAGGGGATACTCTGAAGCTTTCTTT. This encodes CAWRGYSEAFF.

This sequence joins TRBV3-1 (or the pseudogene TRBV3-2) and TRBJ2-1, with 9 nucleotides matching TRBD1. Germline lookup yields CDR1 LGHDT and CDR2 YNNKEL (reference sequence). V lost 4 bases, J lost 8 bases, and 6 bases stayed unmatched. This CDR3 comprises 14 residues. The CDR3 DNA sequence: TGTGCCAGCAGCCTGGGACAGGGTATGCATGAGCAGTTCTTC. Translated: CASSLGQGMHEQFF.

The gene calls are TRBV5-6 and TRBJ2-2; D assignment may be TRBD1 or TRBD2 (5 bases each). The CDR3 runs to 17 residues. V lost 4 bases to trimming and J lost 3 bases, with 19 bases between them. Looked up from germline, CDR1 is SGHDT and CDR2 is YYEEEE. CDR3 bases: TGTGCCAGCAGCGGGGTGGTGGGGGACGACTACACCGGGGAGCTGTTTTTT. This gives the protein CASSGVVGDDYTGELFF.

This chain uses TRBV6-6 with TRBJ2-1; TRBD2 agrees at 7 bases. The CDR3 runs 13 residues. Germline V gene lookup returns CDR1 MNHNY and CDR2 SVGAGI (reference sequence). Germline trimming cut 7 bases from V and 5 bases from J; bases unmatched to any gene: 5. As DNA, the CDR3 is TGTGCCAGCACCCCAGCGGGGAACAATGAGCAGTTCTTC. As protein: CASTPAGNNEQFF.

The CDR3 here is CASSLLFDRPHGYTF. The CDR3 DNA reads as TGCGCCAGCAGCCTTCTATTTGACAGGCCCCATGGCTACACCTTC. The gene calls are TRBV5-1 and TRBJ1-2, with D maybe TRBD1 (6 bases). Germline V lookup: CDR1 SGHRS, CDR2 YFSETQ. The CDR3 runs to 15 residues. V was trimmed by 4 bases and J by 6 bases, leaving 19 bases between them.

The V call is TRBV18, the J call TRBJ2-2; D is undetermined. V dropped 3 bases and J dropped 6 bases, with 17 bases sitting between them. The germline gives CDR1 KGHSH, CDR2 LQKENI. CDR3 length: 16 amino acids. The CDR3 bases are TGTGCCAGCTCACCCAATACGTTCGTACAAGCCGGGGAGCTGTTTTTT. Protein product: CASSPNTFVQAGELFF.

This chain connects TRBV10-3 to TRBJ1-1; no reliable D call. Deletions cut 11 bases from V and 1 base from J, with 14 bases between. From germline, CDR1 is ENHRY and CDR2 SYGVKD. The CDR3 contains 13 residues. CDR3 region: CAAGGVKNTEAFF. Here the CDR3 DNA reads TGTGCCGCCGGTGGGGTAAAGAACACTGAAGCTTTCTTT.

V is TRBV5-1 and J is TRBJ1-2, with D possibly being TRBD1 (5 bases). With 4 bases removed from V and 2 bases from J, the gap between germline ends came to 18 bases. The CDR3 contains 16 residues. Germline V CDR1 and CDR2: SGHRS, YFSETQ. The CDR3 reads CASSPSGAAANYGYTF. The DNA of the CDR3 is TGCGCCAGCAGCCCTTCTGGGGCCGCAGCAAACTATGGCTACACCTTC.

The chain couples TRBV4-1 to TRBJ2-5; D is undetermined. V lost 1 base to trimming and J lost 4 bases, with 13 bases between them. There are 15 residues in the CDR3. CDR1 and CDR2 from the germline V gene are MGHRA and YSYEKL. The CDR3 here is CASSQVGVAPETQYF. CDR3 nucleotide sequence: TGCGCCAGCAGCCAAGTAGGTGTGGCCCCAGAGACCCAGTACTTC.

The chain recombines TRBV25-1 with TRBJ2-2; D perhaps matches TRBD1 (6 bases). V was cut by 3 bases and J by 6 bases, with 14 bases left in between. The CDR3 loop spans 15 amino acids. Germline assignment: CDR1 MGHDK and CDR2 SYGVNS. The chain's CDR3 is CASSEARGAAGELFF. In DNA, the CDR3 is TGTGCCAGCAGTGAGGCCAGGGGCGCCGCCGGGGAGCTGTTTTTT.

A single count supports this clone. The chain combines TRBV6-5 with TRBJ2-7; tentative D call: TRBD1 (6 bases). CDR1 MNHEY and CDR2 SVGAGI come from the germline V gene. V was pared by 6 bases and J by 7 bases, with 19 bases between. The CDR3 length is 14 residues. The DNA of the CDR3 is TGTGCCAGCAGCGCAACAGGGAGAGTAGGTGAGCAGTACTTC. It codes for CASSATGRVGEQYF.

Only a few counts were recorded for this clone. V is TRBV9 and J is TRBJ1-4; maybe TRBD1 (6 bases). The CDR3 sequence is 13 residues long. The V gene lost 4 bases and the J gene lost 8 bases, with 12 bases spanning the gap. From germline, CDR1 is SGDLS and CDR2 YYNGEE. The CDR3 nucleotides are TGTGCCAGCAGCCCTACTCAGGGGGAAAAACTGTTTTTT. It codes for CASSPTQGEKLFF.

This clone was seen a single time. The V call is TRBV7-9, the J call TRBJ2-2, with D hard to call. The CDR3 is 11 residues long. Trimming took 11 bases from V and 3 from J, leaving 7 bases between them. Germline V CDR1 and CDR2: SEHNR, FQNEAQ (reference sequence). The CDR3 DNA reads TGTGCCGCATGGGACACCGGGGAGCTGTTTTTT. Its translation is CAAWDTGELFF.

V usage is TRBV18 and J usage is TRBJ1-1; 9 bases map to TRBD1. CDR3 length: 15 residues. Germline assignment: CDR1 KGHSH and CDR2 LQKENI. The V and J ends lost 5 bases and 6 bases, in that order; junction bases with no gene match: 10. This CDR3 is CASSSYRGREAEAFF. The CDR3 DNA follows: TGTGCCAGCTCATCTTACAGGGGGCGAGAGGCTGAAGCTTTCTTT.

This clone has just one count. V and J are TRBV21-1 and TRBJ2-3; TRBD2, the D gene given by the table, was not confirmed from the DNA. TRBV21-1 is given as a pseudogene. This CDR3 is built from 12 residues. The CDR3, as DNA: TGTGCCAGCACGTCCTACACAGATACGCAGTATTTT. Amino acids: CASTSYTDTQYF.

This chain uses TRBV11-2 with TRBJ2-2, with a tentative D call TRBD2 (6 bases). The CDR3 totals 17 residues. Germline CDR1 SGHAT, CDR2 FQNNGV. V was cut by 2 bases and J by 3 bases, with 16 bases left in between. The CDR3 DNA is TGTGCCAGCAGCTTAATGGCGGGAAGGGGAGACACCGGGGAGCTGTTTTTT. Amino acids: CASSLMAGRGDTGELFF.

The chain carries TRBV5-5 and TRBJ2-7; 7 bases align to TRBD1. The germline gives CDR1 SGHKS, CDR2 YYEKEE (reference sequence). Losses at the gene ends were 4 bases for V and 1 base for J; bases not matched to a gene: 8. This CDR3 spans 15 amino acids. The CDR3 nucleotides read TGTGCCAGCAGCCCTGGACAGGTCCCATCCTACGAGCAGTACGTC. Translating gives CASSPGQVPSYEQYV.

The gene calls are TRBV24-1 and TRBJ2-1; tentatively, D is TRBD2 (5 bases). The CDR3 covers 15 residues. V lost 3 bases to trimming and J lost 5 bases, with 13 bases between them. CDR1 and CDR2 (germline): KGHDR, SFDVKD. The CDR3 here is CATSDGGRMDNEQFF. The DNA for the CDR3 is TGTGCCACCAGTGATGGTGGGAGAATGGACAATGAGCAGTTCTTC.

Only one count was recorded for this clone. The V gene is TRBV7-2, the J gene TRBJ1-1; possibly TRBD1 for D (5 bases). The V end lost 5 bases, the J end lost 0 bases, and 16 bases lay between the germline ends. Looked up from germline, CDR1 is SGHTA and CDR2 is FQGNSA. CDR3 length equals 16 residues. CDR3 sequence reads: CASSQGLGGMNTEAFF. CDR3 in DNA: TGTGCCAGCAGCCAAGGGTTGGGGGGAATGAACACTGAAGCTTTCTTT.

The V call is TRBV10-3, the J call TRBJ1-2; TRBD1 agrees at 8 bases. J was trimmed by 8 bases and V by 2 bases; bases with no gene match: 4. The germline gives CDR1 ENHRY, CDR2 SYGVKD. The CDR3 length is 13 residues. CDR3 region: CAISERTGLGYTF. For the CDR3, the DNA is TGTGCCATCAGTGAGAGGACAGGGCTCGGCTACACCTTC.